A single sample gave rise to the 4 T cell receptor beta chains below, sequenced in a study of regulatory T cells in long-lasting Graves disease. Investigators prepared the TCR beta libraries by applying iRepertoire HTBI primers and Arm-PCR of CDR3 regions. Each CDR3 protein gets one entry after TCRdb re-called the multiplex PCR reads with MiXCR. The sample yields under 500,000 distinct CDR3 sequences, roughly 15% seen once. Time point specified: newly diagnosed GD, antithyroid drugs for less than 3 months. There was RNA extracted from PBMCs, and the TCR library was made from it. Another study also made use of these data, one on T cells in Graves' hyperthyroidism and ophthalmopathy.

The sample here was peripheral blood mononuclear cells (PBMCs), taken at new diagnosis, from a patient treated with antithyroid drugs. All receptors come from a woman in her thirties with Graves disease.

This clonotype was counted ten times or more. This sequence joins TRBV20-1 and TRBJ2-5, with D possibly called TRBD1 or TRBD2 (5 bases each). The CDR3 length is 15 residues. Trimming left V 0 bases short and J 0 bases short, with 11 bases between. CDR1 is DFQATT and CDR2 is SNEGSKA in the germline V gene (reference sequence). The DNA for the CDR3 is TGCAGTGCTAGAGATCGAGGGGCCTACCAAGAGACCCAGTACTTC. Its protein product is CSARDRGAYQETQYF.

This clonotype was picked up many times. The CDR3 sequence: CAGEDRAALPYTF. The DNA for the CDR3 is TGTGCCGGGGAGGACAGGGCCGCTTTACCCTACACCTTC. The chain has TRBV30 and TRBJ1-2; 8 bases map to TRBD1. Trimming at V came to 8 bases and at J to 10 bases, leaving 15 bases not matched to a gene. The CDR3 is 13 residues long. Germline lookup yields CDR1 GTSNPN and CDR2 SVGIG (reference sequence). Filled out from reference TRBV30 and TRBJ1-2, the complete variable domain reads SQTIHQWPATLVQPVGSPLSLECTVEGTSNPNLYWYRQAAGRGLQLLFYSVGIGQISSEVPQNLSASRPQDRQFILSSKKLLLSDSGFYLCAGEDRAALPYTFGSGTRLTVV.

This clonotype was observed a few times. The chain is built from TRBV18 and TRBJ1-1; the D is unclear. Trimming removed 0 bases at V and 5 bases at J, with 7 bases between. CDR3 length: 13 residues. Germline V gene data show CDR1 as KGHSH and CDR2 as LQKENI. The CDR3 DNA reads as TGTGCCAGCTCACCACCAGGGTGGACTGAAGCTTTCTTT. Amino acid sequence: CASSPPGWTEAFF. Full variable domain (remainder filled in from reference TRBV18 and TRBJ1-1): NAGVMQNPRHLVRRRGQEARLRCSPMKGHSHVYWYRQLPEEGLKFMVYLQKENIIDESGMPKERFSAEFPKEGPSILRIQQVVRGDSAAYFCASSPPGWTEAFFGQGTRLTVV.

In this sample, this clonotype turned up a few times. The chain combines TRBV6-2 or TRBV6-3 with TRBJ2-4; the D gene is possibly TRBD2 (5 bases). The CDR3 contains 14 residues. Trimming removed 6 bases from V and 0 bases from J, with 9 bases in between. Germline V lookup: CDR1 MNHEY, CDR2 SVGEGT. The DNA for the CDR3 is TGTGCCAGCAGGGGGAGCCTAGCCAAAAACATTCAGTACTTC. This sequence encodes CASRGSLAKNIQYF.